Listed below are T cell receptor beta chains from one sample, sequenced in a study of blood T cell repertoires in COVID-19. TCRdb keeps only in-frame clones here, not all; method: immunoSEQ multiplex PCR. The profile shows 55,000 to 75,000 clones, 70% to 85% of them singletons. The sample comprised peripheral blood. The receptors originated from a man older than 75 with active COVID-19. CDR3s include the opening cysteine and the closing phenylalanine or tryptophan. A D gene is named only where the DNA matches it firmly. A row's size may be missing; if present it is once, few, many or a size class.

d_call	v_call	clone_size	j_call	cdr3_nt	cdr3_aa
NA	TRBV6-6	NA	TRBJ2-7	TGTGCCAGCAGTATGACAGAGATCAGCTCCTACGAGCAGTACTTC	CASSMTEISSYEQYF
NA	TRBV10-3	NA	TRBJ1-6	TGTGCCATCAGCCAGGGTCTGGTTTCACCCCTCCACTTT	CAISQGLVSPLHF
NA	TRBV11-2	NA	TRBJ2-7	TGTGCCAGCAGCTTAGGGACTAACTACGAGCAGTACTTC	CASSLGTNYEQYF
NA	TRBV27	once	TRBJ2-1	TGTGCCAGCAGTTTATGGGCTAGCGCCCACTACAATGAGCAGTTCTTC	CASSLWASAHYNEQFF
NA	TRBV6-6	NA	TRBJ2-1	TGTGCCAGCAGTCGCGGTCGGGTTGCAGATTTCAATGAGCAGTTCTTC	CASSRGRVADFNEQFF
NA	TRBV19	NA	TRBJ2-1	TGTGCCAGTAGTAACCGTCACCTCCTAAGCTCCTACAATGAGCAGTTCTTC	CASSNRHLLSSYNEQFF
NA	TRBV29-1	NA	TRBJ1-1	TGCAGCGTTGAAGTGAGCAGAGCGGCCACTGAAGCTTTCTTT	CSVEVSRAATEAFF
TRBD2	TRBV9	once	TRBJ2-2	TGTGCCAGCAGCGTGCTAGGGACTAGCGGGGGAGGCACCGGGGAGCTGTTTTTT	CASSVLGTSGGGTGELFF
TRBD1	TRBV11-2	NA	TRBJ2-7	TGTGCCAGCAGCTCCACCGGGACAGGGGTTCGCGAGCAGTACTTC	CASSSTGTGVREQYF
TRBD2	TRBV11-2	few	TRBJ2-2	TGTGCCAGCAGCTTAGGGACTAGCGGGGAGCTGTTTTTT	CASSLGTSGELFF
NA	TRBV2	NA	TRBJ2-1	TGTGCCAGCAGTCGCCAGGGGAATGAGCAGTTCTTC	CASSRQGNEQFF
TRBD1	TRBV5-1	NA	TRBJ2-7	TGCGCCAGCAGCGGCGGGACAGGTCCCTACGAGCAGTACTTC	CASSGGTGPYEQYF
NA	TRBV18	NA	TRBJ1-1	TGTGCCAGCTCAGGGCAGTTGAACACTGAAGCTTTCTTT	CASSGQLNTEAFF
TRBD2	TRBV4-3	NA	TRBJ2-3	TGCGCCAGCAGCCAAGATTTCGCGGGAGTCAGCACAGATACGCAGTATTTT	CASSQDFAGVSTDTQYF
NA	TRBV7-2	NA	TRBJ1-2	TGTGCCAGCAGTTCAAGCCACGGCGGAGTGAACTATGGCTACACCTTC	CASSSSHGGVNYGYTF
NA	TRBV7-9	once	TRBJ2-7	TGTGCCAGCAGCTTAAGCAGAGCGTTAGAGCAGTACTTC	CASSLSRALEQYF
NA	TRBV19	NA	TRBJ2-6	TGTGCCAGTAGGCTCAGGGGTGGGGCCAACGTCCTGACTTTC	CASRLRGGANVLTF
NA	TRBV7-8	NA	TRBJ1-1	TGTGCCAGCAGCTTAGTTTCCCCATCCGAAGCTTTCTTT	CASSLVSPSEAFF
TRBD2	TRBV28	NA	TRBJ2-1	TGTGCCAGCCAGTCCAGCGGGGTAAGCTCCTACAATGAGCAGTTCTTC	CASQSSGVSSYNEQFF
NA	TRBV30	NA	TRBJ1-4	TGTGCCTGGAGGCGGCGGGCTAATGAAAAACTGTTTTTT	CAWRRRANEKLFF
TRBD1	TRBV28	NA	TRBJ2-7	TGTGCCAGCAGTTCCGGGACAGTGGACTACGAGCAGTACTTC	CASSSGTVDYEQYF
NA	TRBV2	NA	TRBJ2-1	TGTGCCAGCAGGGTAGGGGGCAATGAGCAGTTCTTC	CASRVGGNEQFF
TRBD1	TRBV6-5	NA	TRBJ2-1	TGTGCCAGCAACTTGGACAGGAGCTCCTACAATGAGCAGTTCTTC	CASNLDRSSYNEQFF
TRBD2	TRBV28	NA	TRBJ2-1	TGTGCCAGCAGTTCCGGGACTACCTTCTCAAATGAGCAGTTCTTC	CASSSGTTFSNEQFF
TRBD2	TRBV7-2	NA	TRBJ2-1	TGTGCCAGCAGCTTAGCGAATCTTCTACCAGCGGGAGAGGCAAGGATATACAATGAGCAGTTCTTC	CASSLANLLPAGEARIYNEQFF
TRBD1	TRBV7-2	NA	TRBJ2-1	TGTGCCAGCAGCTTACCGACAGGGGGATCCAATGAGCAGTTCTTC	CASSLPTGGSNEQFF
NA	TRBV19	NA	TRBJ2-1	TGTGCCAGTCGGACAGCTTCCTACAATGAGCAGTTCTTC	CASRTASYNEQFF